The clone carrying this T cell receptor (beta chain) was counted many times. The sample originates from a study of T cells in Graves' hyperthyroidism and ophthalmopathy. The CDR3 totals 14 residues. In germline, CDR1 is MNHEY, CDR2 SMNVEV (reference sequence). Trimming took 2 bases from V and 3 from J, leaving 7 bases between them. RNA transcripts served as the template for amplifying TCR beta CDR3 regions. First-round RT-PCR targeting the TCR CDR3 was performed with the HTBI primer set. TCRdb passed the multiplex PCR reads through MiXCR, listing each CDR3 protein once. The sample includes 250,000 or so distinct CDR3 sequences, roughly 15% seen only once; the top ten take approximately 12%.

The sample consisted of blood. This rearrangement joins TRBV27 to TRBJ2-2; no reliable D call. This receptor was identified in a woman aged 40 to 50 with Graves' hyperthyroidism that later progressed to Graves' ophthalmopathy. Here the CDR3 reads CASSLRVYTGELFF. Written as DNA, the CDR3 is TGTGCCAGCAGTTTACGGGTCTACACCGGGGAGCTGTTTTTT.